This T cell receptor beta chain came from a study of identical twins. The germline CDR1 and CDR2 sequences are MDHEN and SYDVKM. The CDR3 is 16 residues long. V lost 6 bases and J 3 bases, leaving 21 bases between the germline ends. Details on this clonotype: What it binds is not known.

Study-level results: For cord blood, abundant beta clonotypes had fewer insertions, unlike memory repertoires, which showed none. Its conclusions, products of cross-sectional statistical analysis, did not come from following the same donors.

A universal primer site came from template switching; cDNA carried unique molecular identifiers. Via MiXCR, TCRdb re-called the 5' RACE reads, giving one row per CDR3 protein. Here the sample spans about 1.7 million distinct CDR3 sequences, about 30% being singletons. The material sequenced was cord blood. This TCR derives from a newborn girl in good health. V gene TRBV28 combines with J gene TRBJ2-7; no firm D call. CDR3 coding DNA: TGTGCCAGCAGCCCCCGGAGCCTCCGCTACTTCTACGAGCAGTACTTC. Amino acids: CASSPRSLRYFYEQYF. Using reference TRBV28 and TRBJ2-7 for the parts outside the CDR3, the full variable domain is DVKVTQSSRYLVKRTGEKVFLECVQDMDHENMFWYRQDPGLGLRLIYFSYDVKMKEKGDIPEGYSVSREKKERFSLILESASTNQTSMYLCASSPRSLRYFYEQYFGPGTRLTVT.